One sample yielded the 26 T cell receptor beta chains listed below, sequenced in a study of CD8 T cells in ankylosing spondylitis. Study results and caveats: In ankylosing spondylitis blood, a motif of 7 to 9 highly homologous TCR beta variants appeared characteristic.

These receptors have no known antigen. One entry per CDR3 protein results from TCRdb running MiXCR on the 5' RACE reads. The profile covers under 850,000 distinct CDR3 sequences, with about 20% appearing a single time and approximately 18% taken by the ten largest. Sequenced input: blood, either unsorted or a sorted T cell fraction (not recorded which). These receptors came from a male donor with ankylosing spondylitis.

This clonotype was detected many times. CDR3 in DNA: TGCGCCAGCAGCTTGGGAATCCACGGGAGCACAGATACGCAGTATTTT. Encoded protein: CASSLGIHGSTDTQYF. The chain links TRBV5-1 to TRBJ2-3; D remains ambiguous. Germline V gene lookup returns CDR1 SGHRS and CDR2 YFSETQ. Trimming removed 0 bases from V and 0 bases from J, with 11 bases in between. CDR3 length equals 16 residues.

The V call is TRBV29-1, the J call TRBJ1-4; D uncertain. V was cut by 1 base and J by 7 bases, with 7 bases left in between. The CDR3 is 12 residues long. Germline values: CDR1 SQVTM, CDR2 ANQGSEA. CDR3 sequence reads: CSVEGPFEKLFF. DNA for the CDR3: TGCAGCGTTGAAGGACCGTTTGAAAAACTGTTTTTT.

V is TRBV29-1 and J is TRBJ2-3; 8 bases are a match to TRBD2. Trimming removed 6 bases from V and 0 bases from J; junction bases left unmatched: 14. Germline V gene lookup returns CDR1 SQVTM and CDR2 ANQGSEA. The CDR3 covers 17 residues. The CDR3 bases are TGCAGCGTCGCGGTGGGGAGGGAGCGGGGGAGCACAGATACGCAGTATTTT. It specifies CSVAVGRERGSTDTQYF.

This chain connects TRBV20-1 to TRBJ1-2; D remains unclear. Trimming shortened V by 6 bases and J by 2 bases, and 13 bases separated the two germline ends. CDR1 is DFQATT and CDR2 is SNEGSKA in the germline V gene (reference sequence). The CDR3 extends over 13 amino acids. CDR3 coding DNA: TGCAGTGCCGCTCCCGCAAGGAACTATGGCTACACCTTC. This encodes CSAAPARNYGYTF.

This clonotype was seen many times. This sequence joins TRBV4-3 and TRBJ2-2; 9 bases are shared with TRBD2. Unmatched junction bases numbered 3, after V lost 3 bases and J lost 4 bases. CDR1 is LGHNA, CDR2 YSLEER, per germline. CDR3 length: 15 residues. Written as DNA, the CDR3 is TGCGCCAGCAGCCAGGGACTAGCTGGCACCGGGGAGCTGTTTTTT. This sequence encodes CASSQGLAGTGELFF.

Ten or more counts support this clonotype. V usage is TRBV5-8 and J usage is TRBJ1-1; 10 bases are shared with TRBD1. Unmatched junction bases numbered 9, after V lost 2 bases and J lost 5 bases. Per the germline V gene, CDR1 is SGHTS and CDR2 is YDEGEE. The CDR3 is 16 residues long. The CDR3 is CASSLGSGTGDTEAFF. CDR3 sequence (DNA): TGTGCCAGCAGCTTAGGCTCCGGGACAGGGGATACTGAAGCTTTCTTT.

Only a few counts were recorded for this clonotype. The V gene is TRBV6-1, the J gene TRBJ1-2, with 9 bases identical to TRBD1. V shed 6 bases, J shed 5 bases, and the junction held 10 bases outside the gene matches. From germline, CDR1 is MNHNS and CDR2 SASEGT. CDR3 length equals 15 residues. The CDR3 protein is CASSKGDRERYGYTF. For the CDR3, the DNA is TGTGCCAGCAGCAAAGGGGACAGGGAGCGGTATGGCTACACCTTC.

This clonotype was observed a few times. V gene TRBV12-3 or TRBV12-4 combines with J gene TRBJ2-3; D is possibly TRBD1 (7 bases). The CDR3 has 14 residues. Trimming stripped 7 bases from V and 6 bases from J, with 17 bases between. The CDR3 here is CASIHGGGDDTQYF. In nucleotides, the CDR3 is TGTGCCAGCATCCATGGAGGGGGCGACGATACGCAGTATTTT.

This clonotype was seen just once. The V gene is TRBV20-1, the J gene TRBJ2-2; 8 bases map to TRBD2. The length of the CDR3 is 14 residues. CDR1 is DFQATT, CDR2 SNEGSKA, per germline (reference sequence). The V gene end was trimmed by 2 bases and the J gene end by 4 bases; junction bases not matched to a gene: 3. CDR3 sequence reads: CSARSREGTGELFF. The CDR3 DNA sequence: TGCAGTGCTAGATCACGGGAGGGCACCGGGGAGCTGTTTTTT.

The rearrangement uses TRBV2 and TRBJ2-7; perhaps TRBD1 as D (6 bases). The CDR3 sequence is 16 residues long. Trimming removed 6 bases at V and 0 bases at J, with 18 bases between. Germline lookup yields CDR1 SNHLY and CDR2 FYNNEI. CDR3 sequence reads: CASSDEGRDTSYEQYF. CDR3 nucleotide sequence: TGTGCCAGCAGCGATGAGGGACGGGACACCTCCTACGAGCAGTACTTC.

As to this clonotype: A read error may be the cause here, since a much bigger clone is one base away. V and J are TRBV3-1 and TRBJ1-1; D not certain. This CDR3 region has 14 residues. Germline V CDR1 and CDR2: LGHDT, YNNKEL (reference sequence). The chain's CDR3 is CTSSPAGFSAEAFF. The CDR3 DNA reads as TGTACCAGCAGCCCCGCCGGGTTTAGTGCTGAAGCTTTCTTT.

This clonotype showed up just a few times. CDR3 residues: CASSLAQGATDTQYF. In nucleotides, the CDR3 is TGCGCCAGCAGCTTGGCTCAGGGGGCAACAGATACGCAGTATTTT. This chain connects TRBV5-1 to TRBJ2-3; 8 nucleotides match TRBD1. This CDR3 contains 15 residues. Germline trimming cut 0 bases from V and 3 bases from J; bases unmatched to any gene: 3. Germline V gene lookup returns CDR1 SGHRS and CDR2 YFSETQ. Filled out from reference TRBV5-1 and TRBJ2-3, the complete variable domain reads KAGVTQTPRYLIKTRGQQVTLSCSPISGHRSVSWYQQTPGQGLQFLFEYFSETQRNKGNFPGRFSGRQFSNSRSEMNVSTLELGDSALYLCASSLAQGATDTQYFGPGTRLTVL.

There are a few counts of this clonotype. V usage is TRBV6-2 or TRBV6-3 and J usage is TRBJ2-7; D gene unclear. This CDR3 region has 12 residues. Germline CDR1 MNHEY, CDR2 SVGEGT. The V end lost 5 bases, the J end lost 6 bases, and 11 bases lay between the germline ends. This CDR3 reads CASSLFVSEQYF. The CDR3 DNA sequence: TGTGCCAGCAGTCTCTTCGTCTCCGAGCAGTACTTC.

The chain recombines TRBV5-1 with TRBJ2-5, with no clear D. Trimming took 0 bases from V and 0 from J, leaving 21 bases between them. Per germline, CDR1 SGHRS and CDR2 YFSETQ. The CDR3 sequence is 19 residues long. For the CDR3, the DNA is TGCGCCAGCAGCTTGGGACTGCTCTTCGCGAATTCGTACCAAGAGACCCAGTACTTC. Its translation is CASSLGLLFANSYQETQYF. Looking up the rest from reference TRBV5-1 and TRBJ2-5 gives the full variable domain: KAGVTQTPRYLIKTRGQQVTLSCSPISGHRSVSWYQQTPGQGLQFLFEYFSETQRNKGNFPGRFSGRQFSNSRSEMNVSTLELGDSALYLCASSLGLLFANSYQETQYFGPGTRLLVL.

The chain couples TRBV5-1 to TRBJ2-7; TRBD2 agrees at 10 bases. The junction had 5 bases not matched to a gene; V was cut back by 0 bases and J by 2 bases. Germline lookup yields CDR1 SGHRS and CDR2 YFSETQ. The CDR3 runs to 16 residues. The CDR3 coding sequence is TGCGCCAGCAGCTTGGTAGTAGCGGGGGGAGCCTACGAGCAGTACTTC. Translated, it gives CASSLVVAGGAYEQYF.

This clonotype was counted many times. The CDR3 DNA reads TGTGCCAGCAGCCCCCCGGGGACTAGCGGGAACGAGCAGTACTTC. It specifies CASSPPGTSGNEQYF. The chain links TRBV13 to TRBJ2-7, with 13 positions matching TRBD2. V trimming: 5 bases; J trimming: 5 bases; junction bases outside the gene matches: 6. Germline CDR1 and CDR2: PRHDT and FYEKMQ (reference sequence). The CDR3 is made up of 15 amino acids.

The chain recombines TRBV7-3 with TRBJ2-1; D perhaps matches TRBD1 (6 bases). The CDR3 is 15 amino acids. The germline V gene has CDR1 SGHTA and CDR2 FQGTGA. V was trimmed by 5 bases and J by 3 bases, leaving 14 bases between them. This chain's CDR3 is CASSPQGGYYNEQFF. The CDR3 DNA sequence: TGTGCCAGCAGCCCGCAAGGGGGATACTACAATGAGCAGTTCTTC.

The CDR3, as DNA: TGTGCCAGCAGTTACTCGGGATACTACTATGGCTACACCTTC. As protein: CASSYSGYYYGYTF. V gene TRBV6-5 combines with J gene TRBJ1-2; D is ambiguous. Trimming left V 0 bases short and J 3 bases short, with 8 bases between. Looked up from germline, CDR1 is MNHEY and CDR2 is SVGAGI. The CDR3 has 14 residues.

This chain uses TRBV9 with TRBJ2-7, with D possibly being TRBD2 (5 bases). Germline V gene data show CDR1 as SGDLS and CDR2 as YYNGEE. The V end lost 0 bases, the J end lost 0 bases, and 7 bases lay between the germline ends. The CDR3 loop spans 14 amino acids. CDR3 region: CASSVGEGSYEQYF. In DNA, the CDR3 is TGTGCCAGCAGCGTAGGAGAGGGCTCCTACGAGCAGTACTTC.

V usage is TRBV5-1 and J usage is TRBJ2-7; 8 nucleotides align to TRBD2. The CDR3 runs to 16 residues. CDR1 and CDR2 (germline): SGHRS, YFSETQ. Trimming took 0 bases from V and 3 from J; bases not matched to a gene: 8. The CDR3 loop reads CASSLGMVAGFYEQYF. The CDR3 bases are TGCGCCAGCAGCTTGGGTATGGTAGCGGGGTTCTACGAGCAGTACTTC.

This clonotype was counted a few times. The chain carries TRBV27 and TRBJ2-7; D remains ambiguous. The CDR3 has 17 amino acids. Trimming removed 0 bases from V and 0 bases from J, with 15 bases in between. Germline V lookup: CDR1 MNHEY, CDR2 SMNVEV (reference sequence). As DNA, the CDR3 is TGTGCCAGCAGTTTATCCACGGGCCAGGCAAGCTCCTACGAGCAGTACTTC. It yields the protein CASSLSTGQASSYEQYF.

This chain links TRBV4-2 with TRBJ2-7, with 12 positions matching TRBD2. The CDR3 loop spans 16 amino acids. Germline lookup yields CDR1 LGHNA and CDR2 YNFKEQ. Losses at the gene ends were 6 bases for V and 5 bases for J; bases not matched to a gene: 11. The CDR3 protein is CASSWPGLAGGNEQYF. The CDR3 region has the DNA TGTGCCAGCAGTTGGCCAGGTCTAGCGGGGGGGAACGAGCAGTACTTC.

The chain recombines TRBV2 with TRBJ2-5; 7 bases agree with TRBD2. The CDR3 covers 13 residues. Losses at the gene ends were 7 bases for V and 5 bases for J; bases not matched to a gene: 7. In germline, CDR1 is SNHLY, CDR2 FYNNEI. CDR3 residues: CASTPGLRETQYF. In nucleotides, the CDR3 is TGTGCCAGCACCCCGGGACTAAGGGAGACCCAGTACTTC.

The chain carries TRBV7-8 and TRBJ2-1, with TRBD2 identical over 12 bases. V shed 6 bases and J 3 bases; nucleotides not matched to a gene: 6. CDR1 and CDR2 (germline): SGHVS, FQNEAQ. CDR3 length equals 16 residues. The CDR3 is CASRYLAGGSYNEQFF. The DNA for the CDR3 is TGTGCCAGCAGATATCTAGCGGGAGGGAGCTACAATGAGCAGTTCTTC.

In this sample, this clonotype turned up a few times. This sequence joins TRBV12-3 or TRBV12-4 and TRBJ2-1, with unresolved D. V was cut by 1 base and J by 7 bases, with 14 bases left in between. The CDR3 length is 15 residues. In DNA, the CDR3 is TGTGCCAGCAGTTTAGGGGCAGCTACGTCGAATGAGCAGTTCTTC. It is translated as CASSLGAATSNEQFF.

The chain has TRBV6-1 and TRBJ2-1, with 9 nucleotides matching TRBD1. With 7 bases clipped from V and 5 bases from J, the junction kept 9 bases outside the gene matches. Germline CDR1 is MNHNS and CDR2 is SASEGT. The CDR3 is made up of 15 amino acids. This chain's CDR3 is CASIFGTGTNNEQFF. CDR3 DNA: TGTGCCAGCATCTTTGGGACAGGGACTAACAATGAGCAGTTCTTC.